This T cell receptor beta chain was documented in a study of identical twins. Notes on the study in general: Conclusions relied on cross-sectional statistical analysis, not following the same donors.

This clonotype was detected a few times. Its antigen is not identified. The V gene's germline CDR1 is SNHLY and CDR2 FYNNEI. J gave up 7 bases and V 6 bases, and 12 bases lay outside the gene matches. There are 15 residues in the CDR3. With template switching, a universal primer site was added, and the cDNA carried unique molecular identifiers. TCRdb re-called the 5' RACE reads through MiXCR, storing one row per CDR3 protein. Of roughly 700,000 distinct CDR3 sequences in the sample, roughly 8% were seen once. The same sample was also studied in work on yellow fever vaccine responses in identical twins.

The source material was PBMCs. The chain links TRBV2 to TRBJ1-2; TRBD1 matches 9 bases. This receptor was taken from a woman under 30 in good health. For the CDR3, the DNA is TGTGCCAGCAGAGTCTACCGGGACAGGGCAGCTGGCTACACCTTC. It encodes CASRVYRDRAAGYTF.